This is a list of T cell receptor beta chains from one sample in a study of T cells in Graves' hyperthyroidism and ophthalmopathy. One entry per CDR3 protein, called by TCRdb with MiXCR from the multiplex PCR reads. The data hold 300,000 to 400,000 distinct CDR3 sequences, with roughly 14% observed a single time. The material sequenced was blood. The receptors come from a woman aged 25 to 39 with Graves' hyperthyroidism. Both conserved end residues are part of each CDR3. A clone size is listed for some rows: how often the clone was seen (once, few, many), or a class if it is expanded.

clone_size	v_call	j_call	cdr3_aa
many	TRBV7-2	TRBJ2-3	CASSSPSGRGTDTQYF
many	TRBV28	TRBJ2-7	CASSLMGVGSYEQYF
many	TRBV28	TRBJ2-5	CASSLRGQGVETQYF
few	TRBV5-4	TRBJ2-1	CASRTDGYNEQFF
many	TRBV6-5	TRBJ2-5	CASSYSGGAWDGRDLQETQYF
many	TRBV28	TRBJ1-2	CASRDDREVHGYTF
many	TRBV28	TRBJ2-7	CASSLRSGLAGMMGSYEQYF
many	TRBV5-1	TRBJ2-7	CASSLGSWRANEQYF
many	TRBV20-1	TRBJ2-3	CSAAPKPRGTDTQYF
few	TRBV7-8	TRBJ2-3	CASSTRGTSPTDSTQYF
many	TRBV6-1	TRBJ1-1	CASSVGLIIVLNTEAFF
NA	TRBV14	TRBJ2-2	CASSQRTSYTGELFF
many	TRBV10-3	TRBJ1-1	CAITAQQNTEAFF
NA	TRBV7-2	TRBJ2-2	CASSLVPGTGELFF
many	TRBV28	TRBJ2-3	CASSWRQRTDTQYF
few	TRBV6-1	TRBJ1-5	CASSEGHGVIFSWPQHF
NA	TRBV3-1	TRBJ2-2	CASSQGYDSSGELFF
many	TRBV7-6	TRBJ2-1	CASSPIGVFNEQFF
many	TRBV6-1	TRBJ1-5	CASAGGRAQPQHF
NA	TRBV20-1	TRBJ1-2	CSGRSANYGYTF
many	TRBV20-1	TRBJ1-1	CSRPGVGRAFF
few	TRBV10-3	TRBJ1-2	CAISESGQTYGYTF
many	TRBV6-1	TRBJ1-3	CASSHGTAGNTIYF
many	TRBV9	TRBJ2-1	CASSVFGDRGPFRGNEQFF
few	TRBV7-8	TRBJ1-4	CASSLVAGGEKLFF
many	TRBV5-6	TRBJ2-7	CASSIPRVHEQYF
many	TRBV18	TRBJ1-1	CASSPIQGTEAFF
many	TRBV28	TRBJ1-1	CASTGSLGNTEAFF
few	TRBV6-1	TRBJ2-2	CASRLTGNTGELFF
many	TRBV12-3/TRBV12-4	TRBJ2-7	CASSLKRNEQYF
many	TRBV6-2/TRBV6-3	TRBJ2-1	CASSYLGHNEQFF
NA	TRBV20-1	TRBJ2-3	CSARGDYLNTDTQYF
many	TRBV2	TRBJ2-2	CASSSTGELFF
few	TRBV20-1	TRBJ2-7	CSATTTSGRNYEQYF
NA	TRBV3-1	TRBJ2-7	CASSPTGQRDYEQYF
many	TRBV5-1	TRBJ2-7	CASSPTRPPYEQYF
NA	TRBV7-9	TRBJ1-2	CASSFYRGDYGYTF
many	TRBV9	TRBJ2-1	CASSRETSGISEQFF
many	TRBV20-1	TRBJ1-3	CSARDGGDGGNTIYF
NA	TRBV5-6	TRBJ2-7	CASSLGVDGTGFYEQYF